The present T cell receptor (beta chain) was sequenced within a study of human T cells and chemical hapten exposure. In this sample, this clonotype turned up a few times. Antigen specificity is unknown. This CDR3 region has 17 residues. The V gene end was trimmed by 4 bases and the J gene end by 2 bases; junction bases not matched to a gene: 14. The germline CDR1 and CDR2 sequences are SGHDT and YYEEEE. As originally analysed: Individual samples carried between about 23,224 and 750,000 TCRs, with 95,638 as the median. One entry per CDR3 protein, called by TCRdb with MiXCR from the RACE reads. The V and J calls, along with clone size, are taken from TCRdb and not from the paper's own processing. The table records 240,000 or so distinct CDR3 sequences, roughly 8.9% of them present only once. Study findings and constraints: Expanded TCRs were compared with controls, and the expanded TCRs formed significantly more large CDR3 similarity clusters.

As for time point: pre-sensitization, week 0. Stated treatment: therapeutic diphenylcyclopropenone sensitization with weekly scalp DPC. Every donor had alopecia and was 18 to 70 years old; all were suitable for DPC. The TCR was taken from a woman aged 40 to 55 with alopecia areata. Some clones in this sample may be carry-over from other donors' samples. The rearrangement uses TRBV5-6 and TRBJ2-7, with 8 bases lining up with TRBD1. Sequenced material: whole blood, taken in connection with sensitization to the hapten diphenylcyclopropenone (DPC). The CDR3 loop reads CASSPIAGQGLTYEQYF. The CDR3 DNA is TGTGCCAGCAGCCCGATTGCAGGACAGGGATTAACCTACGAGCAGTACTTC.